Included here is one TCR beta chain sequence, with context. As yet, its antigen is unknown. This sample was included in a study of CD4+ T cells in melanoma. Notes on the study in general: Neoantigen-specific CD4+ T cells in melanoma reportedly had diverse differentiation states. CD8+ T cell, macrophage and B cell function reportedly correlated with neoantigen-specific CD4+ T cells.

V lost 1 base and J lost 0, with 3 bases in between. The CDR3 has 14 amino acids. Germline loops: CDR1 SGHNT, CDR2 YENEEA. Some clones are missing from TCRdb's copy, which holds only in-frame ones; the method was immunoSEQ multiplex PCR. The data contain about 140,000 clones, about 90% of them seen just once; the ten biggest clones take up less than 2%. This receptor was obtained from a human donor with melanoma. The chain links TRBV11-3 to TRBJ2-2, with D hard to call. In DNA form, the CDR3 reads TGTGCCAGCAGCTTAGGGACGAACACCGGGGAGCTGTTTTTT. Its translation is CASSLGTNTGELFF.